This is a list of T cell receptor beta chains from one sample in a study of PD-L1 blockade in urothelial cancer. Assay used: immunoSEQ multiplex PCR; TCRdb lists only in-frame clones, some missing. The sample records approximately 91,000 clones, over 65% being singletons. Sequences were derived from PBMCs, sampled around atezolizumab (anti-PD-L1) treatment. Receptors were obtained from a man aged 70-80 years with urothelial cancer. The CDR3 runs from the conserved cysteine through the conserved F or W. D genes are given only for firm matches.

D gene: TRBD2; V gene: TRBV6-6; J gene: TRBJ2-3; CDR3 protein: CASSPRTSGATDTQYF
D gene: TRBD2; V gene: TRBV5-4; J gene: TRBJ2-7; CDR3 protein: CASSSSRGDYEQYF
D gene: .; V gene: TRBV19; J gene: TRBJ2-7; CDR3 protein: CASSIGTEAYEQYF
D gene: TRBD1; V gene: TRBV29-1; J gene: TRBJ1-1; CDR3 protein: CSVGGGVTGGGNTEAFF
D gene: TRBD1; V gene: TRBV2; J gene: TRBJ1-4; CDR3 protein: CASTTGQGIEKLFF
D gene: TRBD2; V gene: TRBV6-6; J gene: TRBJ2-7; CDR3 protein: CASAPLAGDYEQYF
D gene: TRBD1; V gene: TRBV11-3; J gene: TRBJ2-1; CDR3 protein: CASSSGQGGYNEQFF
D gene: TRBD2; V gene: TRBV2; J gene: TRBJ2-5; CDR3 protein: CASSRLAGGETQYF
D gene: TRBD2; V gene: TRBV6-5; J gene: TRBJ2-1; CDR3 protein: CASTRGGTNEQFF
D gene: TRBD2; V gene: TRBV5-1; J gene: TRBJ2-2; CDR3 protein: CASSNLGGAGELFF